This note documents a single TCR beta chain sequence. Its antigen is not identified. The donors were part of the validation cohort, which consisted of roughly 120 subjects and was separate from the first cohort of 600 to 850 subjects. The data are from a study of cytomegalovirus exposure and HLA in healthy donors. Points from the study as a whole: With high specificity and sensitivity, the classifier reportedly diagnosed cytomegalovirus status. Rarity marked most TCR sequences, yet some public TCRs occurred in many donors. The tendency of first-cohort TCR clusters to co-occur in the roughly 120 validation repertoires was identified by a subsequent analysis.

This CDR3 comprises 13 residues. Per the germline V gene, CDR1 is SNHLY and CDR2 is FYNNEI. V was clipped by 4 bases and J by 8 bases, with 14 bases between them. Data came from immunoSEQ multiplex PCR; TCRdb stores just in-frame clones and leaves some out. The repertoire holds 150,000 or so clones, around nine tenths seen once, with 2.5% to 4% in the top ten. This TCR derives from a woman under 30 in good health and CMV-seropositive. Sequenced material: PBMCs. The J gene is TRBJ1-2, the V gene TRBV2, with D tentatively TRBD1 (6 bases). The CDR3 DNA is TGTGCCAGCAGTGGGGAGGGGGTAGGGGGCTACACCTTC. Residues: CASSGEGVGGYTF. Filled out from reference TRBV2 and TRBJ1-2, the complete variable domain reads EPEVTQTPSHQVTQMGQEVILRCVPISNHLYFYWYRQILGQKVEFLVSFYNNEISEKSEIFDDQFSVERPDGSNFTLKIRSTKLEDSAMYFCASSGEGVGGYTFGSGTRLTVV.